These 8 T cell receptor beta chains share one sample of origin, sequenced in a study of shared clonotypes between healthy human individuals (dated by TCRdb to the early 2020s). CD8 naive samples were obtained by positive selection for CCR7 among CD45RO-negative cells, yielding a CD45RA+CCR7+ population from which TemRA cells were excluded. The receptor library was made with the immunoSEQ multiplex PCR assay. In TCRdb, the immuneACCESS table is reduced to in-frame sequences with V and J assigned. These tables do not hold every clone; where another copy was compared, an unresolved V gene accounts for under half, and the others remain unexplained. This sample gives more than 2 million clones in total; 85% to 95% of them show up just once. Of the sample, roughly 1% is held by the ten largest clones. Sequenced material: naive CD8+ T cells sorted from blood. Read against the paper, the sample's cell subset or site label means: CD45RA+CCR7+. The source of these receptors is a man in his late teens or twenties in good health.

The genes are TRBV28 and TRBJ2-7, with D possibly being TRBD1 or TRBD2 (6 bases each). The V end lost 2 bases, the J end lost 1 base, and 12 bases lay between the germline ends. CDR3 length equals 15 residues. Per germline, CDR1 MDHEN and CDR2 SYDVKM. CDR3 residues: CASSLGGTNSYEQYF. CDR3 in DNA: TGTGCCAGCAGTTTAGGCGGGACAAATTCCTACGAGCAGTACTTC.

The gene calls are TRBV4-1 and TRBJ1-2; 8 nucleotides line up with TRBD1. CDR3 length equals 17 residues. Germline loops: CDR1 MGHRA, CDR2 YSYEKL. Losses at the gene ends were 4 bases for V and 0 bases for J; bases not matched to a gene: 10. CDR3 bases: TGCGCCAGCAGCCCTGGGGGGACAGGTTTAGCTAACTATGGCTACACCTTC. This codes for CASSPGGTGLANYGYTF.

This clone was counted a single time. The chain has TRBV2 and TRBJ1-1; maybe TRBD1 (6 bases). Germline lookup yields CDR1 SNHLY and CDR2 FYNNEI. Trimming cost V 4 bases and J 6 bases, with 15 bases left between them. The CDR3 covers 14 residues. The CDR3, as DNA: TGTGCCAGCAGTGGCCACCCAGCAGGGGCTGAAGCTTTCTTT. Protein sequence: CASSGHPAGAEAFF.

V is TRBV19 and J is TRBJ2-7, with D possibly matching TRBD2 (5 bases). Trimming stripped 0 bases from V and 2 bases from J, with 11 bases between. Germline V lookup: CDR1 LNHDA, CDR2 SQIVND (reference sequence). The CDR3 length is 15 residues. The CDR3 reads CASSIDHSGAYEQYF. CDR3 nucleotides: TGTGCCAGTAGTATAGACCACAGCGGCGCCTACGAGCAGTACTTC.

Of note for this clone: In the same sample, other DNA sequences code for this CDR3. The CDR3 DNA reads TGTGCCAGCAGTTACTCGACAGGGGATGGCTACACCTTC. This codes for CASSYSTGDGYTF. V usage is TRBV6-5 and J usage is TRBJ1-2; 8 nucleotides agree with TRBD1. V dropped 0 bases and J dropped 6; count of bases not matched to a gene: 0. This CDR3 has 13 amino acids. Germline CDR1 and CDR2: MNHEY and SVGAGI.

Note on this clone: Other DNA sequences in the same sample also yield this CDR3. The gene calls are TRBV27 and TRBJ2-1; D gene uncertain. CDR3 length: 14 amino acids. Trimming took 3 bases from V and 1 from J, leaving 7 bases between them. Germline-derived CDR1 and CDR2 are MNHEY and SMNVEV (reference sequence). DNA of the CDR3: TGTGCCAGCAGTTTCACCGGGTCCTACAATGAGCAGTTCTTC. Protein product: CASSFTGSYNEQFF.

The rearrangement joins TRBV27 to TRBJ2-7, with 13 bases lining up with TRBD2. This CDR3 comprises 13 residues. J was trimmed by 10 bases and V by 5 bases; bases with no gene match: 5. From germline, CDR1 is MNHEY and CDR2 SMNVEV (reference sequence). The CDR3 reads CASSPLGLAGQYF. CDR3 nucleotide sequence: TGTGCCAGCAGTCCTTTGGGACTAGCGGGACAGTACTTC.

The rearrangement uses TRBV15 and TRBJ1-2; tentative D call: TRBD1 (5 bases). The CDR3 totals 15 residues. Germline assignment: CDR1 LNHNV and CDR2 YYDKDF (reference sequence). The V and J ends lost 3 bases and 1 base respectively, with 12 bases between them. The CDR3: CATSSTGGSNYGYTF. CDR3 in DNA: TGTGCCACCAGCAGCACGGGGGGTAGTAACTATGGCTACACCTTC. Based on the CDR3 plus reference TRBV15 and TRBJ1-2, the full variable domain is DAMVIQNPRYQVTQFGKPVTLSCSQTLNHNVMYWYQQKSSQAPKLLFHYYDKDFNNEADTPDNFQSRRPNTSFCFLDIRSPGLGDTAMYLCATSSTGGSNYGYTFGSGTRLTVV.